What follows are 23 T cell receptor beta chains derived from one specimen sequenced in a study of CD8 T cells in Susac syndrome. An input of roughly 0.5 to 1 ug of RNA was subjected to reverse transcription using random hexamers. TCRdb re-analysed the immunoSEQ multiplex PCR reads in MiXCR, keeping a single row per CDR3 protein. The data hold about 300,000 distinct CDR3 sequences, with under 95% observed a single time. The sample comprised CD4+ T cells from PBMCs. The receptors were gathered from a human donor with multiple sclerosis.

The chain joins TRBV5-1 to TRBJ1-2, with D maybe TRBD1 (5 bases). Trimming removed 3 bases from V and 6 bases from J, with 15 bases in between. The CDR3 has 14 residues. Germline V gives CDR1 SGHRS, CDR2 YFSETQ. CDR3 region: CASSSDGTLDGYTF. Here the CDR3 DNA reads TGCGCCAGCAGCTCGGACGGGACCTTAGATGGCTACACCTTC.

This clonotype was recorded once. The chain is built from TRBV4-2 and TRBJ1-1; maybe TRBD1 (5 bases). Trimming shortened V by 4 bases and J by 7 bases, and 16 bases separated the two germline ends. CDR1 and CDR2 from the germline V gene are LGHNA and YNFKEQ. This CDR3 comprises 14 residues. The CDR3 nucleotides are TGTGCCAGCAGCCCCTCGGCGGATACAGGTGAAGCTTTCTTT. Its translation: CASSPSADTGEAFF.

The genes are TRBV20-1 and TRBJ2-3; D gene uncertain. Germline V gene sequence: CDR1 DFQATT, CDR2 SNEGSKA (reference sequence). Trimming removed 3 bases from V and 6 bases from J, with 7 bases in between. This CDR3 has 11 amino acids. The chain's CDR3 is CSASSRDTQYF. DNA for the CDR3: TGCAGTGCTAGTAGTAGGGATACGCAGTATTTT.

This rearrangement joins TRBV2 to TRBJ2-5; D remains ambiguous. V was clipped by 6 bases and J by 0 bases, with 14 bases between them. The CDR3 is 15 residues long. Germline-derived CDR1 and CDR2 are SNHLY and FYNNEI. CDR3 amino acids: CASSVQRSYQETQYF. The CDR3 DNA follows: TGTGCCAGCAGCGTCCAGAGGTCGTACCAAGAGACCCAGTACTTC.

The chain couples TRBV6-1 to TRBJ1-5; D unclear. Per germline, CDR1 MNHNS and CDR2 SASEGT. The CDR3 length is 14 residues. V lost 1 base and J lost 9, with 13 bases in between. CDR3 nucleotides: TGTGCCAGCAGTGAAGTGTGGATGAGTGCGCCCCAGCATTTT. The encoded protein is CASSEVWMSAPQHF.

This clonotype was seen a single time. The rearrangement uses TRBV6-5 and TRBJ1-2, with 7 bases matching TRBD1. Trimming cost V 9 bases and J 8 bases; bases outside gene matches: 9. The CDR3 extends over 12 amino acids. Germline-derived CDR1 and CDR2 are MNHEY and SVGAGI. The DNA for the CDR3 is TGTGCCAGTACCACAGGGGCGGGCGGCTACACCTTC. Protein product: CASTTGAGGYTF.

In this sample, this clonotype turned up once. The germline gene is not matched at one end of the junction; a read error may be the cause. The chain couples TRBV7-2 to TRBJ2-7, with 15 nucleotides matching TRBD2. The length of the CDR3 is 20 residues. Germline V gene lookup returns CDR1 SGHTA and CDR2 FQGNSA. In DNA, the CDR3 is TGTGCCAGCAGCTGTAGCGGGACTAGCGGGAGGCCCTTCGGTTCCTGCGAGCAGTACTTC. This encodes CASSCSGTSGRPFGSCEQYF.

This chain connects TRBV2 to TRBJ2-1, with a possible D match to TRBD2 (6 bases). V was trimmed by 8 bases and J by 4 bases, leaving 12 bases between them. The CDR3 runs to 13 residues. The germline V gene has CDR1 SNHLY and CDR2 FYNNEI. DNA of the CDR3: TGTGCCAGCTTAGCGGAACCATACAATGAGCAGTTCTTC. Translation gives CASLAEPYNEQFF. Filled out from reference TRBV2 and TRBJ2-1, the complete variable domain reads EPEVTQTPSHQVTQMGQEVILRCVPISNHLYFYWYRQILGQKVEFLVSFYNNEISEKSEIFDDQFSVERPDGSNFTLKIRSTKLEDSAMYFCASLAEPYNEQFFGPGTRLTVL.

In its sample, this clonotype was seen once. This CDR3 reads CASSRSSGGTYNEQFF. In DNA form, the CDR3 reads TGTGCCAGCAGCCGGTCTAGCGGGGGGACCTACAATGAGCAGTTCTTC. The chain couples TRBV3-1 to TRBJ2-1; TRBD2 agrees at 11 bases. The CDR3 sequence is 16 residues long. J was trimmed by 2 bases and V by 4 bases; bases with no gene match: 4. Germline V gene lookup returns CDR1 LGHDT and CDR2 YNNKEL (reference sequence).

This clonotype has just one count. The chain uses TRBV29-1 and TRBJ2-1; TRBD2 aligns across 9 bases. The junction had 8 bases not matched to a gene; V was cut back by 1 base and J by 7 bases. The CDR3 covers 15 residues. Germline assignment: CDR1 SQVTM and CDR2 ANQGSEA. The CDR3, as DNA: TGCAGCGTTGAAGGTTCTGGGACTAGCCTTAATGAGCAGTTCTTC. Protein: CSVEGSGTSLNEQFF.

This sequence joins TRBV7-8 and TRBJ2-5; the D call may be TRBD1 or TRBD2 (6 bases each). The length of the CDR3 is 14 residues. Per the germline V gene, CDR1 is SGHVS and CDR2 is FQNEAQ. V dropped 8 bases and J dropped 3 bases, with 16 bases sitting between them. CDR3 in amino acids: CASGRGRLEETQYF. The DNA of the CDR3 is TGTGCCAGCGGAAGGGGGAGGTTGGAAGAGACCCAGTACTTC.

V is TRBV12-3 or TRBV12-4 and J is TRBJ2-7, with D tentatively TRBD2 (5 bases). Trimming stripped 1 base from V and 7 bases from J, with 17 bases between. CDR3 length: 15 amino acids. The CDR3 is CASSLDGIGVGEQYF. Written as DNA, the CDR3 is TGTGCCAGCAGTTTAGACGGGATTGGCGTGGGGGAGCAGTACTTC.

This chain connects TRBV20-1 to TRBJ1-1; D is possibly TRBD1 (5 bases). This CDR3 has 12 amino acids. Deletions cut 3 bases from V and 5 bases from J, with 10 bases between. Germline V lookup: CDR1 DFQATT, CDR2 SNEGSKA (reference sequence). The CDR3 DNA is TGCAGTGCTAGTAGGGGTAGAACTGAAGCTTTCTTT. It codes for CSASRGRTEAFF.

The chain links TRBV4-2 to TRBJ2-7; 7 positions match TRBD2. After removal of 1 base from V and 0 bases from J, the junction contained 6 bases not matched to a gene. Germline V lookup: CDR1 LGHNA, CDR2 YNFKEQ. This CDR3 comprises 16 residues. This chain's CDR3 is CASSQASGVSSYEQYF. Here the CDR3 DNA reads TGTGCCAGCAGCCAAGCCAGCGGGGTGAGCTCCTACGAGCAGTACTTC.

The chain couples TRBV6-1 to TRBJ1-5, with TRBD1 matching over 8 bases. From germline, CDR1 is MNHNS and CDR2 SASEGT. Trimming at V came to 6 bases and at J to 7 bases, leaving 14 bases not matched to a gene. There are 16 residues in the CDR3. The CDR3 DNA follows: TGTGCCAGCAGCCCACTCGGGAACAGGGGGGCCCAGCCCCAGCATTTT. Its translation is CASSPLGNRGAQPQHF.

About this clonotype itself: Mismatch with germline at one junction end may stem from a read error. The CDR3 spells CASRLAGGREDTQYF. The CDR3 region has the DNA TGTGCCAGCAGATTAGCGGGGGGCCGGGAAGATACGCAGTATTTT. The chain has TRBV11-3 and TRBJ2-3; 10 nucleotides align to TRBD2. CDR1 SGHNT and CDR2 YENEEA come from the germline V gene. The CDR3 is 15 residues long.

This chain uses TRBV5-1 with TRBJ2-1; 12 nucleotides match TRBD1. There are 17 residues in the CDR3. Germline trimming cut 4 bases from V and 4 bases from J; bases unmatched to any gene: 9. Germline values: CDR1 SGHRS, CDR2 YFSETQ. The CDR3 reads CASSLRDRGRRYNEQFF. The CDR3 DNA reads TGCGCCAGCAGCCTCCGGGACAGGGGGCGTCGTTACAATGAGCAGTTCTTC.

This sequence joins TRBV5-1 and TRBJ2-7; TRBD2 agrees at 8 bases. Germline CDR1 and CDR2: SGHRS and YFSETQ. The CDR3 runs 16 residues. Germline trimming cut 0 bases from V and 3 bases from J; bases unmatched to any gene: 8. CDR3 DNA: TGCGCCAGCAGCTTGGATGGACTAGCTTCAAACTACGAGCAGTACTTC. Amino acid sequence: CASSLDGLASNYEQYF. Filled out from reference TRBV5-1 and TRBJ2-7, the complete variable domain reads KAGVTQTPRYLIKTRGQQVTLSCSPISGHRSVSWYQQTPGQGLQFLFEYFSETQRNKGNFPGRFSGRQFSNSRSEMNVSTLELGDSALYLCASSLDGLASNYEQYFGPGTRLTVT.

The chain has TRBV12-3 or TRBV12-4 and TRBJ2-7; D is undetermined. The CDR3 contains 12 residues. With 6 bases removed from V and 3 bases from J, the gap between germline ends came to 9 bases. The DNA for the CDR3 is TGTGCCAGCAGCCCCGAAATCTACGAGCAGTACTTC. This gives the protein CASSPEIYEQYF.

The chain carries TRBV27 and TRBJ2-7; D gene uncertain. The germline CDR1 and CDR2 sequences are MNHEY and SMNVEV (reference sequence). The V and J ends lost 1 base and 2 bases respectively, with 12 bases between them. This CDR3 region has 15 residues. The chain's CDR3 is CASSLWTHGTYEQYF. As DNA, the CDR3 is TGTGCCAGCAGTTTATGGACCCATGGAACCTACGAGCAGTACTTC.

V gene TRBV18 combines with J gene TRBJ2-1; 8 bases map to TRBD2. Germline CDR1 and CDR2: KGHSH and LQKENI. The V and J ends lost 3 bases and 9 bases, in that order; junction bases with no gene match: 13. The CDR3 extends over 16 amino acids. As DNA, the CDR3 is TGTGCCAGCTCACCGGGGACAAGCGGGAGTGTTGGTGAGCAGTTCTTC. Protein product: CASSPGTSGSVGEQFF.

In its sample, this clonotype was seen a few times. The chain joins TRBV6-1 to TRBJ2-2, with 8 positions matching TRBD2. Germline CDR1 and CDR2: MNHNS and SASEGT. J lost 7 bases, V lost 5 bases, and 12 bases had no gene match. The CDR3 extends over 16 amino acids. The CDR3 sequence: CASSLPGRRGVGELFF. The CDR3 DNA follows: TGTGCCAGCAGTCTCCCCGGAAGGCGGGGGGTCGGGGAGCTGTTTTTT.

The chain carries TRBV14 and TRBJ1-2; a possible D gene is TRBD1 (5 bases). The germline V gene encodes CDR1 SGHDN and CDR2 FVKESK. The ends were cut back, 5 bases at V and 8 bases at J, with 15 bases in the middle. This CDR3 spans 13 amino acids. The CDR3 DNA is TGTGCCAGCAGCTTCGGGGGGTCGCAGGGCTACACCTTC. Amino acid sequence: CASSFGGSQGYTF.